Sequencing of this TCR beta chain was carried out in a study of vaccination and CD4 T cells after COVID-19. Cultured CD4+ T-cell DNA underwent Oncomine TCR Beta short-read sequencing. One entry per CDR3 protein, called by TCRdb with MiXCR from the PCR reads. The sample holds approximately 3,200 distinct CDR3 sequences, roughly 22% seen once. This clonotype is labeled medium-sized. Its antigen is not known. Treatment specified: approximately 9-day PBMC culture with coronavirus spike peptide pools or control peptides (ViraFEST assay). This CDR3 contains 16 residues. Germline-derived CDR1 and CDR2 are DFQATT and SNEGSKA (reference sequence). Trimming took 0 bases from V and 5 from J; bases not matched to a gene: 7.

The sequencing here drew on CD4+ T cells from blood, cultured in vitro, taken after SARS-CoV-2 vaccination. J is TRBJ1-5 and V is TRBV20-1; 10 bases fit TRBD1. This TCR was sampled from a human donor who had recovered from COVID-19. The CDR3 protein is CSARDGRTGGHQPQHF. The DNA of the CDR3 is TGCAGTGCTAGAGATGGGCGGACAGGGGGTCATCAGCCCCAGCATTTT.